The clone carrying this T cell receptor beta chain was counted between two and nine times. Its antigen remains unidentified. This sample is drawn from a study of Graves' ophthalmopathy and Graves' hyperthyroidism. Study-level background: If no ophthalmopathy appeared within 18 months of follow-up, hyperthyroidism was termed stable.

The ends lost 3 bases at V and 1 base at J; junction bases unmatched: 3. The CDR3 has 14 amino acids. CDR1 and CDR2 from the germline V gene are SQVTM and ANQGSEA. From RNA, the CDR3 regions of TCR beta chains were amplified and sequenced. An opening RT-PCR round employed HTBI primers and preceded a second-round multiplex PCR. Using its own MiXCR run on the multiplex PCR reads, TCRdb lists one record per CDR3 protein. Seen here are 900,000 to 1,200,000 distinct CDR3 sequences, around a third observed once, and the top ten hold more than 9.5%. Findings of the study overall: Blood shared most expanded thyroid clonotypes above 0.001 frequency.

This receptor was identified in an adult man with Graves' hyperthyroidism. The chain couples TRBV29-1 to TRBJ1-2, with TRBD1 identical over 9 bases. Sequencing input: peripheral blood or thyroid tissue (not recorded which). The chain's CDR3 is CSVEADRGNYGYTF. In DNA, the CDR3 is TGCAGCGTTGAGGCGGACAGGGGTAACTATGGCTACACCTTC.